The TCR beta chain described here comes from a study of T-cell reconstitution after alpha-beta-depleted transplantation in children. Trimming removed 2 bases from V and 4 bases from J, with 14 bases in between. Germline loops: CDR1 SGHRS, CDR2 YFSETQ. The CDR3 covers 15 residues. This clonotype was seen a handful of times. Its antigen is unknown. The study's findings and limits: Expanded graft clones, several hundred of them, were reportedly the source of alpha-beta T cells about two months after transplant. High day-60 TCRbeta diversity in some patients came from surviving recipient T cells and thymic progenitors. After one year, T-cell counts and TCRbeta diversity mostly came from new T cells.

During its preparation, the TCRbeta library received unique molecular identifiers. Via MiXCR, TCRdb re-called the PCR reads, giving one row per CDR3 protein. The sample shows about a million distinct CDR3 sequences, under 30% of them seen only once. The TCR comes from a boy in the first two years of life who had a stem cell transplant for SCID, so the T cells may come from the graft donor. Sequenced here: PBMCs, mostly from graft donor cells, sampled 360 days after TCRalphabeta/CD19-depleted stem cell transplant. The chain combines TRBV5-1 with TRBJ2-3; maybe TRBD2 (5 bases). This CDR3 reads CASSLGGFTADTQYF. As DNA, the CDR3 is TGCGCCAGCAGCTTAGGCGGGTTCACCGCAGATACGCAGTATTTT.